Listed here is a single T cell receptor (beta chain). Its antigen is unknown. Both 60 Vbeta primers and 13 Jbeta primers went into the PCR. The table came from immunoSEQ multiplex PCR; TCRdb's copy has only in-frame clones and leaves some out. The table lists 250,000 to 350,000 clones, under 90% of them singletons. The data are from a study of cytomegalovirus exposure and HLA in healthy donors. Broader study findings: Association of a missense DCLRE1C variant with TCR beta V- and J-gene trimming was reported in a later analysis. Looking again later, the authors saw that most CMV-associated TCR beta chains seemed HLA-restricted. Presence/absence analyses rested on an assumption that sequencing depth was roughly uniform across donors.

Healthy bone marrow donors formed the donor group. CDR1 is SGHRS and CDR2 is YFSETQ in the germline V gene. The CDR3 is 14 residues long. Trimming cost V 0 bases and J 0 bases, with 4 bases left between them. This sequence was found in a girl under 10 years old in good health and CMV-seronegative. The rearrangement joins TRBV5-1 to TRBJ2-4; D not resolved. Sequencing used PBMCs. Written as DNA, the CDR3 is TGCGCCAGCAGCTTGGCGGTAGCCAAAAACATTCAGTACTTC. It encodes CASSLAVAKNIQYF.